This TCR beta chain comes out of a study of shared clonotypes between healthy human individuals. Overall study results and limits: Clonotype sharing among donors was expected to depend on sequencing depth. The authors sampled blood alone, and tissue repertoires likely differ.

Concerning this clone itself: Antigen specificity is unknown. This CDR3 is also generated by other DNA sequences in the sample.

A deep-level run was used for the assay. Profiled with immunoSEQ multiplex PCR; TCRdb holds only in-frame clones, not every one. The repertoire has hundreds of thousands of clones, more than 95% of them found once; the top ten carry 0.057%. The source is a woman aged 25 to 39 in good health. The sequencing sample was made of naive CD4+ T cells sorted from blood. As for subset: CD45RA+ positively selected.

The CDR3 DNA sequence: TGTGCCAGCAGCCCGCGGAGAGGGAACACTGAAGCTTTCTTT. Translated: CASSPRRGNTEAFF. The chain uses TRBV14 and TRBJ1-1; D is undetermined. Germline-derived CDR1 and CDR2 are SGHDN and FVKESK. Trimming took off 4 bases at V and 1 base at J, with 10 bases between the two ends. This CDR3 contains 14 residues.